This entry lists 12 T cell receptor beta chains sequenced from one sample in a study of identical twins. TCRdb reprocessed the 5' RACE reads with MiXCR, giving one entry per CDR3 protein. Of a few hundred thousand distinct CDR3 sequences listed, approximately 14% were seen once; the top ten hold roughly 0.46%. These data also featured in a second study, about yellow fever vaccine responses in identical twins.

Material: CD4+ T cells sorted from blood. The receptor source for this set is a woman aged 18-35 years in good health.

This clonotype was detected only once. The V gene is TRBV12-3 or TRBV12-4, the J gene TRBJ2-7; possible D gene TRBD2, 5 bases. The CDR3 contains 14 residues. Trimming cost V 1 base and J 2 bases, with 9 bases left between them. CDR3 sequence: CASSLGPGTYEQYF. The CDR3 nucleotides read TGTGCCAGCAGTTTAGGGCCGGGAACCTACGAGCAGTACTTC.

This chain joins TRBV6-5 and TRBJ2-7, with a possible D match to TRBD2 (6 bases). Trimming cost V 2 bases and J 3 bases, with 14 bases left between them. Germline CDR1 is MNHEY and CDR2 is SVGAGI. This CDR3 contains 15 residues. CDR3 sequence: CASSYREDGYYEQYF. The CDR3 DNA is TGTGCCAGCAGTTACAGGGAGGACGGATACTACGAGCAGTACTTC.

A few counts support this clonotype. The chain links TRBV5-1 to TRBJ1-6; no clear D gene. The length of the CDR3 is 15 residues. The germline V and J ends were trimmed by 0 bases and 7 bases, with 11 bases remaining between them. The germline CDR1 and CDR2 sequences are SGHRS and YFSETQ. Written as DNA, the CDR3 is TGCGCCAGCAGCTTGGCCGTCGACCAGAATTCACCCCTCCACTTT. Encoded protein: CASSLAVDQNSPLHF.

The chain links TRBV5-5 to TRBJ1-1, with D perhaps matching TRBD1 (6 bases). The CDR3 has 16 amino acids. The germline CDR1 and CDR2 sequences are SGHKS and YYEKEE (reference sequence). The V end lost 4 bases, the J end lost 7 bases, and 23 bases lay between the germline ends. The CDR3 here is CASSPSGGARYGEAFF. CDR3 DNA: TGTGCCAGCAGCCCCAGTGGGGGCGCGAGATATGGTGAAGCTTTCTTT.

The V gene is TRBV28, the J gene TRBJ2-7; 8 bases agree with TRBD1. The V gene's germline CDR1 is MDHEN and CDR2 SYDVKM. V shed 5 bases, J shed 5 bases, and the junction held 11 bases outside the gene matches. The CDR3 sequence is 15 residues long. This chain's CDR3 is CASSPPWTGTNEQYF. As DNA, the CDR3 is TGTGCCAGCAGTCCCCCGTGGACAGGGACCAACGAGCAGTACTTC.

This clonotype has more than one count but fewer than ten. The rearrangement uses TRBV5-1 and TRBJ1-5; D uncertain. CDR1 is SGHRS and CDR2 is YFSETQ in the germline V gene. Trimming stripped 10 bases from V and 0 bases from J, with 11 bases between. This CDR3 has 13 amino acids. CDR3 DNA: TGCGCCCGAGGGTGCTATAGCAATCAGCCCCAGCATTTT. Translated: CARGCYSNQPQHF.

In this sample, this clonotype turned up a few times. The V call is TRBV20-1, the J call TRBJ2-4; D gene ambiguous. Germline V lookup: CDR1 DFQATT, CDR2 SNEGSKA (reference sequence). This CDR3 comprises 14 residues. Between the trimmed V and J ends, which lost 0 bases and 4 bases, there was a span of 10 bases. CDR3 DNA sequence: TGCAGTGCTAGAGAACCACAGCGAAAAAACATTCAGTACTTC. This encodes CSAREPQRKNIQYF.

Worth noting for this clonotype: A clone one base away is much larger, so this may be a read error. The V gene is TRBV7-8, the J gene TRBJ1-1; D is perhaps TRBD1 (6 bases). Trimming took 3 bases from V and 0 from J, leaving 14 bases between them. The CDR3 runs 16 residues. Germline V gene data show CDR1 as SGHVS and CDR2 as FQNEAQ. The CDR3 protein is CASSFKRTDMNTEAFF. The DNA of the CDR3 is TGTGCCAGCAGCTTTAAACGGACAGATATGAACACTGAAGCTTTCTTT.

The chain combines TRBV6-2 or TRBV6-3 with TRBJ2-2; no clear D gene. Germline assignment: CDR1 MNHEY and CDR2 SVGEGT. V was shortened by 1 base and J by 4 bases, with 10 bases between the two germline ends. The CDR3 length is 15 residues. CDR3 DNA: TGTGCCAGCAGTTACTTAGTCTCGGGCACCGGGGAGCTGTTTTTT. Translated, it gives CASSYLVSGTGELFF.

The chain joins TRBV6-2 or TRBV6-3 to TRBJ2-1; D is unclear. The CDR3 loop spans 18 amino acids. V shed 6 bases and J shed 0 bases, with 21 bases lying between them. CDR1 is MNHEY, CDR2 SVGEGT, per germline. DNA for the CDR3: TGTGCCAGCAGCCACCCCTCCGACGGATCACTCTCCTACAATGAGCAGTTCTTC. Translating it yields CASSHPSDGSLSYNEQFF.

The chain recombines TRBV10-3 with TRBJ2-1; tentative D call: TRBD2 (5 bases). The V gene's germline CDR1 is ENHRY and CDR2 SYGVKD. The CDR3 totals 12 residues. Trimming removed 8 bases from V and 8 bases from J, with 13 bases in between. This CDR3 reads CAISASSDEQFF. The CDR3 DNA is TGTGCCATCTCGGCTAGCTCAGATGAGCAGTTCTTC.

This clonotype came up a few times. As DNA, the CDR3 is TGCAGTGCTAGAGATCCGGACAGGGGCACTGAAGCTTTCTTT. This gives the protein CSARDPDRGTEAFF. This sequence joins TRBV20-1 and TRBJ1-1; 9 bases are a match to TRBD1. The trim removed 0 bases at V and 4 bases at J, leaving 3 bases unmatched. In germline, CDR1 is DFQATT, CDR2 SNEGSKA (reference sequence). The CDR3 sequence is 14 residues long.